This TCR beta chain is drawn from a study of human T cells and chemical hapten exposure. A single record per CDR3 protein comes from TCRdb applying MiXCR to the RACE reads. The sample lists roughly 380,000 distinct CDR3 sequences; more than 5% were seen once. Described time point: patch test 2, 6 weeks after DPC sensitization. The treatment is: therapeutic diphenylcyclopropenone sensitization with weekly scalp DPC. At least ten counts were recorded for this clonotype. This CDR3 is built from 16 residues. V lost 2 bases and J 2 bases, leaving 15 bases between the germline ends. The TCR originated in a woman aged 18-29 years with alopecia areata. Some clones in this sample may be carry-over from other donors' samples. V is TRBV12-3 or TRBV12-4 and J is TRBJ1-1; D ambiguous. This specimen was whole blood, taken in connection with sensitization to the hapten diphenylcyclopropenone (DPC). The CDR3 DNA follows: TGTGCCAGCAGTTTATCCCCCAGTCGGGCAAACACTGAAGCTTTCTTT. As protein: CASSLSPSRANTEAFF.